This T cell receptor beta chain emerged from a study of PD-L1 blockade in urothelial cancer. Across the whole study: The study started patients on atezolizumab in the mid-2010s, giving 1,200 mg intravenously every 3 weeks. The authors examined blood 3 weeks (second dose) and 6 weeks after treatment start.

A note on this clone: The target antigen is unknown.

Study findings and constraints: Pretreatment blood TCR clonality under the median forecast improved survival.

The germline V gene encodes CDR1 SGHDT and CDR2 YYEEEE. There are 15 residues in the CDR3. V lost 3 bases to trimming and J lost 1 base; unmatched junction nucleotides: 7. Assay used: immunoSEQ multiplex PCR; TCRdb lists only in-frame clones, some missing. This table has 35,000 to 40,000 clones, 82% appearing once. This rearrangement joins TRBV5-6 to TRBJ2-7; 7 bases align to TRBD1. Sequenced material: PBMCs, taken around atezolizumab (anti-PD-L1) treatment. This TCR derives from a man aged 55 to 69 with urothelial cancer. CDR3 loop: CASSSRDRLSYEQYF. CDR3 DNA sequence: TGTGCCAGCAGCTCCCGGGACAGACTATCCTACGAGCAGTACTTC.